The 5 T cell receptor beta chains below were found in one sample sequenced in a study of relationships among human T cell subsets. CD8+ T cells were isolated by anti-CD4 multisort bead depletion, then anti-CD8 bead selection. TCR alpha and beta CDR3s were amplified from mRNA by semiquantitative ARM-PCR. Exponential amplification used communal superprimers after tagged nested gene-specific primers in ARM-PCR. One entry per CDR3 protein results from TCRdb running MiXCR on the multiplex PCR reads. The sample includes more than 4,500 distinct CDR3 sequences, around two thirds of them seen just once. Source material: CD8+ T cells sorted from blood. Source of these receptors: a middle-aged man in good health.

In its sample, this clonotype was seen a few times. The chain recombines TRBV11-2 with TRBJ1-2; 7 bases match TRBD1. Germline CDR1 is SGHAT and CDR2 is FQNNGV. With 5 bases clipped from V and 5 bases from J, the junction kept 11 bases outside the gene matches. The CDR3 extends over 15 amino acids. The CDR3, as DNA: TGTGCCAGCAGCCAAGGGGGCGGGATTTTATATGGCTACACCTTC. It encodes CASSQGGGILYGYTF.

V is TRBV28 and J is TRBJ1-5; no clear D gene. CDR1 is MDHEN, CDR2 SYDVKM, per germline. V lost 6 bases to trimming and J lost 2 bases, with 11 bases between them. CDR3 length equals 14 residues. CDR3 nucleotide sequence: TGTGCCAGCAGCTCCAGTAGCGGCAATCAGCCCCAGCATTTT. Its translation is CASSSSSGNQPQHF.

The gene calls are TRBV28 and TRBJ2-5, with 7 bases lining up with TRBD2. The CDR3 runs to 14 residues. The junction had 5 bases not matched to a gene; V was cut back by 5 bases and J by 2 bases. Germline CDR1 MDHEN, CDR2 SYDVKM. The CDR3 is CASSTLALQETQYF. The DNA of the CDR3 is TGTGCCAGCAGTACACTAGCGTTACAAGAGACCCAGTACTTC.

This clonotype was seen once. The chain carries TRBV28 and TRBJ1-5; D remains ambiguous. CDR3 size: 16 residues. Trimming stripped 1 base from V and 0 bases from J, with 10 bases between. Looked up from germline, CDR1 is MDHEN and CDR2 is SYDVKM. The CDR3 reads CASSLSSQYSNQPQHF. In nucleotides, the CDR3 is TGTGCCAGCAGTTTATCAAGTCAGTATAGCAATCAGCCCCAGCATTTT.

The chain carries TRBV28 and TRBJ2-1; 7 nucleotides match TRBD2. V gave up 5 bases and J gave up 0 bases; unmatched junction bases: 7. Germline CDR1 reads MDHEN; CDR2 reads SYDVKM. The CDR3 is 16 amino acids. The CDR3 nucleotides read TGTGCCAGCAGTGCCCTAGCGGTAAACTCCTACAATGAGCAGTTCTTC. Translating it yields CASSALAVNSYNEQFF.